This TCR beta chain emerged from a study of blood T cell repertoires in COVID-19. The wider study: COVID-19 samples, acute and convalescent, were from the United States, Italy and Spain.

The CDR3 is made up of 13 amino acids. CDR1 is LGHNA, CDR2 YSLEER, per germline. V lost 0 bases to trimming and J lost 10 bases, with 10 bases between them. Measured with immunoSEQ multiplex PCR; TCRdb has only the in-frame clones, and not every one. The table lists 50,000 to 55,000 clones, 85% to 90% of them singletons. Sequences were obtained from peripheral blood. This sequence joins TRBV4-3 and TRBJ1-5; perhaps TRBD1 as D (6 bases). The sequence was obtained from a man aged 65-85 years with acute or convalescent COVID-19. The CDR3 bases are TGCGCCAGCAGCCAAGATCTAGGGACACCCCAGCATTTT. Encoded protein: CASSQDLGTPQHF.